Presented here are 32 T cell receptor beta chains from one specimen sequenced in a study of blood T cell repertoires in COVID-19. Clones were read by immunoSEQ multiplex PCR, and TCRdb kept only the in-frame ones, dropping some. The data contain about 140,000 clones, roughly 85% of them singletons. Material: peripheral blood. All receptors derive from a man over 45 with acute or convalescent COVID-19.

This chain joins TRBV7-3 and TRBJ1-1, with no clear D. The V gene lost 2 bases and the J gene lost 4 bases, with 8 bases spanning the gap. The germline gives CDR1 SGHTA, CDR2 FQGTGA. CDR3 size: 13 residues. The CDR3 coding sequence is TGTGCCAGCAGCTTAGAGGAGTTCACTGAAGCTTTCTTT. It encodes CASSLEEFTEAFF.

The V and J genes are TRBV3-1 (or the pseudogene TRBV3-2) and TRBJ2-1; D perhaps matches TRBD2 (5 bases). The length of the CDR3 is 18 residues. Between the trimmed V and J ends, which lost 1 base and 2 bases, there was a span of 18 bases. Germline V lookup: CDR1 LGHDT, CDR2 YNNKEL (reference sequence). CDR3 coding DNA: TGTGCCAGCAGCCAAGTCTCCGGGCCAGCGGAGACCTACAATGAGCAGTTCTTC. Translating gives CASSQVSGPAETYNEQFF.

Remarks on this clone: The sample has other DNA sequences that encode this CDR3 too. The chain recombines TRBV7-3 with TRBJ1-1; a weak D match, TRBD1 (5 bases). The germline V gene has CDR1 SGHTA and CDR2 FQGTGA. Trimming shortened V by 4 bases and J by 2 bases, and 8 bases separated the two germline ends. This CDR3 region has 13 residues. In DNA, the CDR3 is TGTGCCAGCAGCTCCGACAGAAACACTGAAGCTTTCTTT. Its protein is CASSSDRNTEAFF.

This clone was observed a handful of times. The chain couples TRBV5-4 to TRBJ1-2; 7 nucleotides line up with TRBD1. The trim removed 5 bases at V and 7 bases at J, leaving 8 bases unmatched. Germline-derived CDR1 and CDR2 are SGHNT and YYREEE (reference sequence). This CDR3 comprises 13 residues. CDR3: CASSLDRESGYTF. The CDR3 coding sequence is TGTGCCAGCAGTTTAGACAGGGAGTCTGGCTACACCTTC.

The gene calls are TRBV5-1 and TRBJ2-1; the match to TRBD2 covers 12 bases. The CDR3 has 16 amino acids. The V gene's germline CDR1 is SGHRS and CDR2 YFSETQ. Losses at the gene ends were 3 bases for V and 15 bases for J; bases not matched to a gene: 16. CDR3 sequence reads: CASSWRSLAGGNRLFF. The CDR3 coding sequence is TGCGCCAGCAGCTGGCGGTCACTAGCGGGAGGAAATAGGCTGTTCTTC. The full variable domain, rest sourced from reference TRBV5-1 and TRBJ2-1, is KAGVTQTPRYLIKTRGQQVTLSCSPISGHRSVSWYQQTPGQGLQFLFEYFSETQRNKGNFPGRFSGRQFSNSRSEMNVSTLELGDSALYLCASSWRSLAGGNRLFFGPGTRLTVL.

The chain uses TRBV27 and TRBJ2-7; D may be TRBD2 (5 bases). The CDR3 length is 12 residues. Trimming left V 10 bases short and J 7 bases short, with 17 bases between. The V gene's germline CDR1 is MNHEY and CDR2 SMNVEV (reference sequence). The CDR3 is CAILSPSGEQYF. In DNA form, the CDR3 reads TGTGCCATCCTGTCCCCTTCGGGGGAGCAGTACTTC.

The chain carries TRBV11-2 and TRBJ2-1, with D possibly being TRBD1 (6 bases). Trimming cost V 2 bases and J 5 bases, with 10 bases left between them. This CDR3 has 14 amino acids. The germline gives CDR1 SGHAT, CDR2 FQNNGV. The CDR3 protein is CASSLQDSNNEQFF. In DNA form, the CDR3 reads TGTGCCAGCAGCTTACAGGACAGTAACAATGAGCAGTTCTTC.

This chain connects TRBV3-1 (or the pseudogene TRBV3-2) to TRBJ1-6; D possibly corresponds to TRBD1 (6 bases). Per the germline V gene, CDR1 is LGHDT and CDR2 is YNNKEL (reference sequence). CDR3 length equals 17 residues. V was trimmed by 4 bases and J by 1 base, leaving 14 bases between them. The CDR3 coding sequence is TGTGCCAGCAGCCCTCTTGGGGGCAGGTCCTATAATTCACCCCTCCACTTT. Translating it yields CASSPLGGRSYNSPLHF.

V usage is TRBV2 and J usage is TRBJ2-1, with D possibly TRBD1 on 6 matching bases. V lost 5 bases to trimming and J lost 4 bases, with 9 bases between them. The CDR3 runs 13 residues. Per the germline V gene, CDR1 is SNHLY and CDR2 is FYNNEI. CDR3 bases: TGTGCCAGCAGTCCACAGGGATACAATGAGCAGTTCTTC. Protein: CASSPQGYNEQFF.

V usage is TRBV6-5 and J usage is TRBJ2-7; perhaps TRBD2 as D (6 bases). V lost 4 bases and J 7 bases, leaving 14 bases between the germline ends. This CDR3 contains 13 residues. Germline lookup yields CDR1 MNHEY and CDR2 SVGAGI. The CDR3 protein is CASSSGTLWEQYF. CDR3 bases: TGTGCCAGCAGTTCCGGGACTCTGTGGGAGCAGTACTTC.

The chain employs TRBV4-2 and TRBJ2-1; 14 nucleotides line up with TRBD2. Trimming cost V 3 bases and J 6 bases; bases outside gene matches: 4. From germline, CDR1 is LGHNA and CDR2 YNFKEQ. The CDR3 has 16 amino acids. The chain's CDR3 is CASSHPGTSGGNEQFF. The CDR3 nucleotides read TGTGCCAGCAGCCACCCCGGGACTAGCGGGGGCAATGAGCAGTTCTTC.

The chain has TRBV14 and TRBJ2-7, with 9 bases aligning to TRBD2. There are 17 residues in the CDR3. Germline assignment: CDR1 SGHDN and CDR2 FVKESK. J gave up 3 bases and V 0 bases, and 9 bases lay outside the gene matches. CDR3 protein: CASSQERAGLANYEQYF. The CDR3 DNA follows: TGTGCCAGCAGCCAAGAGAGGGCCGGACTAGCGAACTACGAGCAGTACTTC.

In DNA, the CDR3 is TGTGCCAGCAGCCTCCGGCGGGGACGGACCGCAGATACGCAGTATTTT. It yields the protein CASSLRRGRTADTQYF. V gene TRBV4-2 combines with J gene TRBJ2-3; D perhaps matches TRBD2 (6 bases). The germline CDR1 and CDR2 sequences are LGHNA and YNFKEQ. Deletions cut 4 bases from V and 4 bases from J, with 18 bases between. The CDR3 covers 16 residues.

This chain uses TRBV12-5 with TRBJ1-1, with a tentative D call TRBD1 (5 bases). The CDR3 is made up of 14 amino acids. The V end was cut by 5 bases, the J end by 3 bases, with 13 bases between. CDR1 is LGHNT, CDR2 FRNRAP, per germline. This chain's CDR3 is CASGPGRGDTEAFF. The CDR3 region has the DNA TGTGCTAGTGGTCCGGGACGGGGGGACACTGAAGCTTTCTTT.

The chain recombines TRBV10-1 with TRBJ2-3, with 12 nucleotides matching TRBD2. There are 19 residues in the CDR3. The junction had 12 bases not matched to a gene; V was cut back by 5 bases and J by 0 bases. Per germline, CDR1 WNHNN and CDR2 SYGVQD (reference sequence). The CDR3 DNA follows: TGCGCCAGCAGTCTACAGCCGGGACTAGCGGGCGCGAGCACAGATACGCAGTATTTT. Translating it yields CASSLQPGLAGASTDTQYF.

The J gene is TRBJ1-1, the V gene TRBV3-1 (or the pseudogene TRBV3-2), with a tentative D call TRBD1 (5 bases). The CDR3 contains 15 residues. Germline V gives CDR1 LGHDT, CDR2 YNNKEL (reference sequence). Trimming shortened V by 7 bases and J by 3 bases, and 18 bases separated the two germline ends. This chain's CDR3 is CASITGEFRYTEAFF. In nucleotides, the CDR3 is TGTGCCAGCATCACGGGGGAGTTCAGGTACACTGAAGCTTTCTTT.

V and J are TRBV28 and TRBJ2-2; TRBD1 matches 11 bases. Looked up from germline, CDR1 is MDHEN and CDR2 is SYDVKM. Germline trimming cut 2 bases from V and 4 bases from J; bases unmatched to any gene: 3. This CDR3 region has 16 residues. In DNA form, the CDR3 reads TGTGCCAGCAGTTTACCGGGACAGGGGGTCACCGGGGAGCTGTTTTTT. Translating gives CASSLPGQGVTGELFF.

A note on this clone: The junction shows a germline mismatch at one end, possibly a read error. The V and J genes are TRBV7-7 and TRBJ2-5; 10 bases line up with TRBD2. CDR3 length equals 16 residues. Germline CDR1 is SSHAT and CDR2 is FNYEAQ (reference sequence). CDR3 sequence (DNA): TGTGCTAGCAGCCCCGGGGGGGCTAGCGGGAGAGAGACCCAGTACTTC. As protein: CASSPGGASGRETQYF.

DNA for the CDR3: TGTGCCAGCAGCCCAAATCCCGGGACACCCTATGGCTACACCTTC. As protein: CASSPNPGTPYGYTF. The chain is built from TRBV7-3 and TRBJ1-2; D is perhaps TRBD1 (6 bases). This CDR3 is 15 amino acids long. CDR1 is SGHTA, CDR2 FQGTGA, per germline. Between the trimmed V and J ends, which lost 5 bases and 4 bases, there was a span of 17 bases.

This clone was seen once. V usage is TRBV29-1 and J usage is TRBJ2-7; 9 bases match TRBD1. Germline V lookup: CDR1 SQVTM, CDR2 ANQGSEA. With V trimmed by 7 bases and J by 3 bases, 7 bases remained unmatched. There are 13 residues in the CDR3. CDR3 nucleotides: TGCAGCGCCCGGACAGGGGTGGACTACGAGCAGTACTTC. Translating it yields CSARTGVDYEQYF.

This clone came up once. The J gene is TRBJ1-4, the V gene TRBV10-3; D gene unclear. This CDR3 spans 16 amino acids. V shed 6 bases and J shed 4 bases, with 18 bases lying between them. CDR1 ENHRY and CDR2 SYGVKD come from the germline V gene. Written as DNA, the CDR3 is TGTGCCATCAGCACCCCAGCTGGACGGGGTAATGAAAAACTGTTTTTT. Amino acids: CAISTPAGRGNEKLFF.

The rearrangement links TRBV5-8 to TRBJ1-4; 10 nucleotides line up with TRBD1. The V gene end was trimmed by 0 bases and the J gene end by 7 bases; junction bases not matched to a gene: 3. The CDR3 runs to 15 residues. Germline V CDR1 and CDR2: SGHTS, YDEGEE. The CDR3 reads CASSLGDRGIEKLFF. The CDR3 bases are TGTGCCAGCAGCTTGGGGGACAGGGGCATTGAAAAACTGTTTTTT.

This chain connects TRBV30 to TRBJ1-2; no firm D call. The CDR3 runs 14 residues. The ends were cut back, 3 bases at V and 2 bases at J, with 13 bases in the middle. The germline gives CDR1 GTSNPN, CDR2 SVGIG (reference sequence). The CDR3 protein is CAWRAPSPNYGYTF. In nucleotides, the CDR3 is TGTGCCTGGAGGGCCCCTTCCCCCAACTATGGCTACACCTTC. The full variable domain, completed using reference TRBV30 and TRBJ1-2, is SQTIHQWPATLVQPVGSPLSLECTVEGTSNPNLYWYRQAAGRGLQLLFYSVGIGQISSEVPQNLSASRPQDRQFILSSKKLLLSDSGFYLCAWRAPSPNYGYTFGSGTRLTVV.

The J gene is TRBJ2-7, the V gene TRBV10-2; 10 bases fit TRBD2. The CDR3 is made up of 18 amino acids. V lost 6 bases and J lost 6; bases outside the gene matches: 20. Germline loops: CDR1 WSHSY, CDR2 SAAADI. The CDR3 here is CASRGPRLAGELRSEQYF. CDR3 DNA: TGCGCCAGCAGGGGCCCCCGCCTAGCGGGAGAATTACGATCCGAGCAGTACTTC.

The chain recombines TRBV6-1 with TRBJ2-5; D remains unclear. The CDR3 totals 16 residues. Germline V gene data show CDR1 as MNHNS and CDR2 as SASEGT. Trimming stripped 0 bases from V and 5 bases from J, with 16 bases between. CDR3: CASSEATGGRGETQYF. The CDR3 DNA sequence: TGTGCCAGCAGTGAAGCGACGGGTGGAAGAGGTGAGACCCAGTACTTC.

The V and J genes are TRBV11-3 and TRBJ2-2, with D perhaps matching TRBD2 (6 bases). The V end was cut by 5 bases, the J end by 7 bases, with 11 bases between. The germline V gene encodes CDR1 SGHNT and CDR2 YENEEA. The CDR3 loop spans 13 amino acids. The CDR3 here is CASSPAGFGELFF. In DNA, the CDR3 is TGTGCCAGCAGCCCGGCGGGGTTCGGGGAGCTGTTTTTT.

This clone was observed a single time. The chain uses TRBV18 and TRBJ1-5; TRBD1 matches 9 bases. The V and J ends lost 6 bases and 6 bases, in that order; junction bases with no gene match: 6. The CDR3 runs 14 residues. The germline V gene encodes CDR1 KGHSH and CDR2 LQKENI. The CDR3 here is CASSRGQGSQPQHF. CDR3 nucleotide sequence: TGTGCCAGCTCCCGGGGACAGGGCTCTCAGCCCCAGCATTTT.

The sample holds one count of this clone. The CDR3 DNA reads as TGTGCCAGCAGCACAGGCTGGCGCGGCTACACCTTC. It codes for CASSTGWRGYTF. This sequence joins TRBV27 and TRBJ1-2; the D gene is possibly TRBD1 (5 bases). The germline gives CDR1 MNHEY, CDR2 SMNVEV (reference sequence). The V end lost 6 bases, the J end lost 8 bases, and 13 bases lay between the germline ends. This CDR3 region has 12 residues.

The chain employs TRBV28 and TRBJ2-5; 7 bases are shared with TRBD2. The germline V gene encodes CDR1 MDHEN and CDR2 SYDVKM. Trimming at V came to 10 bases and at J to 5 bases, leaving 19 bases not matched to a gene. The length of the CDR3 is 16 residues. The CDR3 region is CATTPPVGGPLETQYF. The CDR3 DNA is TGTGCCACCACCCCACCGGTGGGAGGGCCATTGGAGACCCAGTACTTC.

The V and J genes are TRBV4-1 and TRBJ1-1, with D perhaps TRBD1 (5 bases). CDR1 MGHRA and CDR2 YSYEKL come from the germline V gene. The CDR3 has 17 residues. V lost 4 bases, J lost 1 base, and 19 bases lay in between. The CDR3 DNA reads TGCGCCAGCAGCCTCGTCGTGGGGCTAGAGGCGAACACTGAAGCTTTCTTT. It yields the protein CASSLVVGLEANTEAFF.

The chain joins TRBV19 to TRBJ1-5, with 9 bases identical to TRBD1. The CDR3 length is 17 residues. Per germline, CDR1 LNHDA and CDR2 SQIVND (reference sequence). Losses at the gene ends were 5 bases for V and 1 base for J; bases not matched to a gene: 9. CDR3 sequence reads: CASSPITGGLSNQPQHF. CDR3 coding DNA: TGTGCCAGTAGTCCGATCACAGGGGGCCTCAGCAATCAGCCCCAGCATTTT.

The V gene is TRBV5-1, the J gene TRBJ1-2; 9 positions agree with TRBD1. Germline V gene lookup returns CDR1 SGHRS and CDR2 YFSETQ. With 2 bases clipped from V and 1 base from J, the junction kept 15 bases outside the gene matches. The CDR3 loop spans 19 amino acids. The CDR3 sequence: CASSFPDSTGGWDNYGYTF. The CDR3 DNA follows: TGCGCCAGCAGCTTCCCTGACTCGACAGGGGGGTGGGATAACTATGGCTACACCTTC.